These 32 T cell receptor beta chains share one sample of origin, sequenced in a study of T cell responses to AZD1222 COVID-19 vaccine. TCRdb's copy holds only in-frame clones and misses some; the assay was immunoSEQ multiplex PCR. The sample includes roughly 80,000 clones, about 82% seen only once; the top ten take around 3%. The sequencing here drew on peripheral blood, taken on day 0 of AZD1222 vaccination. These receptors all come from an adult in good health.

This chain joins TRBV4-2 and TRBJ2-1; maybe TRBD2 (7 bases). Trimming removed 0 bases at V and 5 bases at J, with 17 bases between. CDR3 length: 17 residues. Germline V gene sequence: CDR1 LGHNA, CDR2 YNFKEQ. This CDR3 is CASSQDGTGGHNNEQFF. Here the CDR3 DNA reads TGTGCCAGCAGCCAAGATGGGACCGGGGGGCACAACAATGAGCAGTTCTTC.

The CDR3 protein is CASSQMGATEAFF. CDR3 coding DNA: TGTGCCAGCAGCCAGATGGGGGCCACTGAAGCTTTCTTT. The chain employs TRBV14 and TRBJ1-1; possibly TRBD1 for D (6 bases). Deletions cut 3 bases from V and 4 bases from J, with 9 bases between. Germline CDR1 SGHDN, CDR2 FVKESK. The CDR3 spans 13 residues.

The chain combines TRBV7-9 with TRBJ1-1; D call uncertain. The V end lost 5 bases, the J end lost 11 bases, and 9 bases lay between the germline ends. The CDR3 has 10 amino acids. CDR1 is SEHNR, CDR2 FQNEAQ, per germline (reference sequence). The chain's CDR3 is CASSAGKAFF. CDR3 sequence (DNA): TGTGCCAGCAGCGCGGGGAAGGCTTTCTTT.

CDR3 DNA sequence: TGTGCCAGCAGCTTAGAACGCTCCTATAATTCACCCCTCCACTTT. This translates into CASSLERSYNSPLHF. V is TRBV11-1 and J is TRBJ1-6; D is undetermined. Germline CDR1 and CDR2: SGHAT and FQDESV (reference sequence). Trimming removed 1 base at V and 0 bases at J, with 4 bases between. The CDR3 length is 15 residues.

The V gene is TRBV3-1 (or the pseudogene TRBV3-2), the J gene TRBJ1-1; a possible D gene is TRBD1 (5 bases). The V end lost 2 bases, the J end lost 13 bases, and 17 bases lay between the germline ends. This CDR3 spans 13 amino acids. Germline loops: CDR1 LGHDT, CDR2 YNNKEL (reference sequence). The CDR3 DNA reads TGTGCCAGCAGCCAACTTGGGGAGGGGCAAGTTTTCTTT. Translation: CASSQLGEGQVFF.

This rearrangement joins TRBV3-1 (or the pseudogene TRBV3-2) to TRBJ1-1; D is unclear. In germline, CDR1 is LGHDT, CDR2 YNNKEL (reference sequence). The CDR3 spans 13 residues. V shed 5 bases and J shed 1 base, with 8 bases lying between them. CDR3 protein: CASSSTPNTEAFF. In nucleotides, the CDR3 is TGTGCCAGCAGCTCTACACCGAACACTGAAGCTTTCTTT.

The chain joins TRBV11-2 to TRBJ2-5; TRBD2 agrees at 7 bases. This CDR3 region has 13 residues. The V and J ends lost 7 bases and 9 bases, in that order; junction bases with no gene match: 11. Germline V gene sequence: CDR1 SGHAT, CDR2 FQNNGV. The DNA for the CDR3 is TGTGCCAGCACCCAACAAAGCCGGGGGGCCCAGTACTTC. This encodes CASTQQSRGAQYF.

CDR3 amino acids: CASSTTGNQPQHF. The CDR3 nucleotides read TGTGCCAGTAGTACCACAGGGAATCAGCCCCAGCATTTT. This sequence joins TRBV19 and TRBJ1-5, with a tentative D call TRBD1 (6 bases). The CDR3 loop spans 13 amino acids. Germline lookup yields CDR1 LNHDA and CDR2 SQIVND (reference sequence). The V gene lost 4 bases and the J gene lost 4 bases, with 8 bases spanning the gap.

This clone was picked up a small number of times. The chain joins TRBV5-1 to TRBJ2-1; D is perhaps TRBD2 (5 bases). Germline CDR1 and CDR2: SGHRS and YFSETQ. Trimming stripped 6 bases from V and 9 bases from J, with 19 bases between. CDR3 length: 14 amino acids. CDR3 coding DNA: TGCGCCAGCACCCCCGGTGGAGGTTTCGGTGAGCAGTTCTTC. Protein product: CASTPGGGFGEQFF.

The genes are TRBV11-3 and TRBJ2-7; tentatively, D is TRBD2 (7 bases). The V end lost 3 bases, the J end lost 7 bases, and 13 bases lay between the germline ends. The CDR3 has 13 residues. Germline values: CDR1 SGHNT, CDR2 YENEEA. CDR3 region: CASSFIGGHEQYF. The DNA for the CDR3 is TGTGCCAGCAGCTTCATCGGGGGGCATGAGCAGTACTTC.

V and J are TRBV7-9 and TRBJ1-4, with 7 bases matching TRBD1. Trimming cost V 7 bases and J 2 bases; bases outside gene matches: 7. Germline CDR1 and CDR2: SEHNR and FQNEAQ (reference sequence). This CDR3 has 15 residues. The chain's CDR3 is CASNPPTGTNEKLFF. CDR3 in DNA: TGTGCCAGCAACCCACCGACAGGGACTAATGAAAAACTGTTTTTT.

This chain uses TRBV2 with TRBJ1-3, with unresolved D. The CDR3 covers 15 residues. V was pared by 6 bases and J by 0 bases, with 12 bases between. The germline V gene has CDR1 SNHLY and CDR2 FYNNEI. The CDR3 here is CASSLVTTSGNTIYF. CDR3 in DNA: TGTGCCAGCAGCCTTGTGACGACCTCTGGAAACACCATATATTTT.

The chain couples TRBV9 to TRBJ2-2; the D is unclear. The CDR3 extends over 14 amino acids. Germline lookup yields CDR1 SGDLS and CDR2 YYNGEE. V was trimmed by 4 bases and J by 5 bases, leaving 12 bases between them. The CDR3 region has the DNA TGTGCCAGCAGCCCTCGATCGTATACCGGGGAGCTGTTTTTT. It is translated as CASSPRSYTGELFF.

This clone was picked up a small number of times. The V gene is TRBV11-2, the J gene TRBJ2-2; a possible D gene is TRBD2 (6 bases). Germline CDR1 reads SGHAT; CDR2 reads FQNNGV. The V and J ends lost 6 bases and 1 base respectively, with 12 bases between them. The CDR3 has 15 residues. CDR3 nucleotides: TGTGCCAGCAGTAGGAGGGCCTGGAACACCGGGGAGCTGTTTTTT. Translated: CASSRRAWNTGELFF.

This chain links TRBV27 with TRBJ1-1; 7 bases are shared with TRBD1. This CDR3 has 13 amino acids. Germline V gene data show CDR1 as MNHEY and CDR2 as SMNVEV (reference sequence). The V and J ends lost 5 bases and 5 bases, in that order; junction bases with no gene match: 5. DNA of the CDR3: TGTGCCAGCAGTGAACAGGGGAGGACTGAAGCTTTCTTT. The encoded protein is CASSEQGRTEAFF.

On this clone itself: In the same sample, other DNA sequences code for this CDR3. V and J are TRBV6-2 or TRBV6-3 and TRBJ2-7; 13 positions agree with TRBD2. Germline V CDR1 and CDR2: MNHEY, SVGEGT. Trimming removed 0 bases from V and 4 bases from J; junction bases left unmatched: 0. The CDR3 is made up of 15 amino acids. The CDR3 sequence: CASSYSTSGGYEQYF. CDR3 DNA: TGTGCCAGCAGTTACTCGACTAGCGGGGGGTACGAGCAGTACTTC.

The chain is built from TRBV7-9 and TRBJ1-1; D is uncertain. The CDR3 is made up of 14 amino acids. V was pared by 1 base and J by 2 bases, with 8 bases between. Per germline, CDR1 SEHNR and CDR2 FQNEAQ (reference sequence). CDR3 region: CASSLGSSNTEAFF. The CDR3 DNA reads as TGTGCCAGCAGCTTAGGGTCCAGCAACACTGAAGCTTTCTTT.

The CDR3 DNA sequence: TGTGCCAGTATCCACGGACAGATCGAGAACACTGAAGCTTTCTTT. Its translation is CASIHGQIENTEAFF. The V and J genes are TRBV19 and TRBJ1-1, with D maybe TRBD1 (6 bases). The CDR3 runs 15 residues. V was pared by 7 bases and J by 1 base, with 16 bases between. Germline V CDR1 and CDR2: LNHDA, SQIVND (reference sequence).

This sequence joins TRBV19 and TRBJ2-2, with D possibly matching TRBD2 (5 bases). CDR1 is LNHDA and CDR2 is SQIVND in the germline V gene (reference sequence). CDR3 length equals 13 residues. Deletions cut 6 bases from V and 1 base from J, with 6 bases between. The CDR3 bases are TGTGCCAGTAGCGCGGGGAACACCGGGGAGCTGTTTTTT. Translating gives CASSAGNTGELFF.

The J gene is TRBJ2-7, the V gene TRBV7-7; no reliable D call. The germline gives CDR1 SSHAT, CDR2 FNYEAQ (reference sequence). The CDR3 has 12 amino acids. This chain's CDR3 is CARSGLLYEQYF. The DNA for the CDR3 is TGTGCTAGGTCAGGTCTCCTCTACGAGCAGTACTTC. Together with reference TRBV7-7 and TRBJ2-7, the CDR3 gives the full variable domain: GAGVSQSPRYKVTKRGQDVTLRCDPISSHATLYWYQQALGQGPEFLTYFNYEAQPDKSGLPSDRFSAERPEGSISTLTIQRTEQRDSAMYRCARSGLLYEQYFGPGTRLTVT.

The chain employs TRBV10-1 and TRBJ1-6; no definite D call. Germline lookup yields CDR1 WNHNN and CDR2 SYGVQD (reference sequence). The CDR3 runs 14 residues. The germline V and J ends were trimmed by 6 bases and 5 bases, with 11 bases remaining between them. The CDR3 nucleotides are TGCGCCAGCAGCGCCGGGCAGAATAATTCACCCCTCCACTTT. Its translation is CASSAGQNNSPLHF.

The chain uses TRBV4-3 and TRBJ2-3; 14 nucleotides agree with TRBD2. V shed 1 base, J shed 5 bases, and the junction held 8 bases outside the gene matches. Germline V gene sequence: CDR1 LGHNA, CDR2 YSLEER. The CDR3 runs 18 residues. CDR3 bases: TGCGCCAGCAGCCAAGCCCTAAGGGGACTAGCGGGAGTAGATACGCAGTATTTT. It codes for CASSQALRGLAGVDTQYF.

In this sample, this clone turned up a few times. The chain is built from TRBV19 and TRBJ2-3; 10 bases are a match to TRBD1. Germline values: CDR1 LNHDA, CDR2 SQIVND (reference sequence). CDR3 length equals 14 residues. V gave up 7 bases and J gave up 4 bases; unmatched junction bases: 5. CDR3 bases: TGTGCCAGTACCGACAGGGGGCGGGCAGATACGCAGTATTTT. Residues: CASTDRGRADTQYF.

This chain uses TRBV6-5 with TRBJ2-7, with D perhaps assigned TRBD1 or TRBD2 (5 bases each). The CDR3 extends over 15 amino acids. Trimming cost V 2 bases and J 1 base, with 12 bases left between them. The germline V gene has CDR1 MNHEY and CDR2 SVGAGI. The CDR3 protein is CASSYAGTESYEQYF. As DNA, the CDR3 is TGTGCCAGCAGTTACGCCGGGACGGAATCCTACGAGCAGTACTTC.

The chain carries TRBV7-2 and TRBJ1-5, with D maybe TRBD1 (5 bases). Germline CDR1 reads SGHTA; CDR2 reads FQGNSA. Trimming cost V 5 bases and J 7 bases, with 15 bases left between them. CDR3 length equals 14 residues. The DNA of the CDR3 is TGTGCCAGCAGCCCGACGGGGGGATCCCAGCCCCAGCATTTT. It specifies CASSPTGGSQPQHF.

V and J are TRBV20-1 and TRBJ2-1, with TRBD2 matching over 10 bases. Germline CDR1 reads DFQATT; CDR2 reads SNEGSKA (reference sequence). V was clipped by 3 bases and J by 8 bases; unmatched bases: 1. The CDR3 extends over 12 amino acids. In DNA form, the CDR3 reads TGCAGTGCTAGTGGACTAGCGGATGAGCAGTTCTTC. It translates to CSASGLADEQFF.

The gene calls are TRBV30 and TRBJ2-7; D gene uncertain. The CDR3 contains 12 residues. V lost 2 bases to trimming and J lost 2 bases, with 7 bases between them. The germline V gene encodes CDR1 GTSNPN and CDR2 SVGIG (reference sequence). This CDR3 reads CAWSSGTYEQYF. CDR3 bases: TGTGCCTGGAGTTCTGGCACCTACGAGCAGTACTTC.

This rearrangement joins TRBV19 to TRBJ2-1, with 7 bases that match TRBD1. Trimming at V came to 5 bases and at J to 0 bases, leaving 13 bases not matched to a gene. The CDR3 is 18 amino acids. CDR1 and CDR2 (germline): LNHDA, SQIVND (reference sequence). CDR3 sequence reads: CASSVRGTALSSYNEQFF. In nucleotides, the CDR3 is TGTGCCAGTAGTGTAAGAGGGACAGCTTTAAGCTCCTACAATGAGCAGTTCTTC.

The J gene is TRBJ2-1, the V gene TRBV7-8, with a possible D match to TRBD2 (6 bases). V was shortened by 1 base and J by 3 bases, with 10 bases between the two germline ends. Germline values: CDR1 SGHVS, CDR2 FQNEAQ. The CDR3 covers 15 residues. CDR3 residues: CASSLERENYNEQFF. Written as DNA, the CDR3 is TGTGCCAGCAGCTTAGAACGGGAGAACTACAATGAGCAGTTCTTC. Variable domain in full (rest from reference TRBV7-8 and TRBJ2-1): GAGVSQSPRYKVAKRGQDVALRCDPISGHVSLFWYQQALGQGPEFLTYFQNEAQLDKSGLPSDRFFAERPEGSVSTLKIQRTQQEDSAVYLCASSLERENYNEQFFGPGTRLTVL.

The gene calls are TRBV5-4 and TRBJ1-5, with D possibly TRBD1 on 5 matching bases. This CDR3 spans 16 amino acids. Germline CDR1 is SGHNT and CDR2 is YYREEE (reference sequence). V was shortened by 0 bases and J by 5 bases, with 15 bases between the two germline ends. For the CDR3, the DNA is TGTGCCAGCAGCTTGGAGGGCCAGCGGGGGGATCAGCCCCAGCATTTT. Protein sequence: CASSLEGQRGDQPQHF.

In the case of this clone: The junction departs from germline at one end; a sequencing error may be responsible. The chain joins TRBV19 to TRBJ1-5; D possibly corresponds to TRBD1 (6 bases). In germline, CDR1 is LNHDA, CDR2 SQIVND (reference sequence). The CDR3 spans 12 residues. The CDR3 DNA reads TGTGCCAGTAGTACATTAGACAGGCCCCATCATTTT. Its protein is CASSTLDRPHHF.

The chain carries TRBV4-3 and TRBJ1-6, with D perhaps matching TRBD1 (5 bases). The V gene's germline CDR1 is LGHNA and CDR2 YSLEER. V shed 6 bases and J shed 7 bases, with 7 bases lying between them. The CDR3 contains 12 residues. For the CDR3, the DNA is TGCGCCAGCAGTCACAGGAATTCACCCCTCCACTTT. The encoded protein is CASSHRNSPLHF.